This T cell receptor beta chain is from a study of blood T cell repertoires in COVID-19 (dated by TCRdb to about 2020). A note on the overall study: Samples covering the acute and convalescent phases of COVID-19 were provided by collaborators in the United States, Italy and Spain. The material from the prospective study consisted of cDNA or gDNA derived from T cells, B-cell-depleted T cells, or PBMCs. Subjects who had been exposed to COVID-19, were actively infected with it, or had recovered from it provided the deeply sampled blood TCRbeta repertoires that made up the dataset. A freely available public database, intended as a resource for researchers studying the immune response to SARS-CoV-2, is where the repertoires were released. Samples were obtained from the ongoing ImmuneRACE study (first 160 participants) and from some 1,300 subjects provided by 6 global collaborators. Nearly every sample came with metadata listing a de-identified subject ID, COVID-19 status, age in years and sex. Where available, HLA class I and class II types were obtained from metadata supplied by the sample provider rather than from assay-based typing. The research as a whole found: The quantity of clinical and demographic metadata differed by source and by participant and was supplied without curation.

The immunoSEQ Assay, a bias-controlled multiplex PCR, was used to amplify TCRbeta CDR3 regions from genomic DNA. In the source study's methods: The number of nucleated cells in each sample was estimated from the amplification of reference gene primers within the assay. To quantify the absolute abundance of each unique TCRbeta CDR3 rearrangement, sequence reads were collapsed and filtered. For each sample, productive Simpson clonality was calculated as the square root of Simpson's diversity index across productive rearrangements. As stored in TCRdb, this immuneACCESS dataset retains in-frame rearrangements with V and J assigned. A fraction of the clones does not appear; measured against another copy, unresolved V genes explain less than half of the discrepancy, and the remainder lacks a known reason. Clonal size and the V and J genes are those of that table, whereas D and trimming came from the DNA. A total of tens of thousands of clones appear in this sample, around 88% of them only once. Of the sample, less than 6.5% falls within the top ten clones.

The CDR3 numbers 15 residues from cysteine through phenylalanine. Of the read, only the CDR3 DNA is kept; its 45 bases are in frame from base 1. V gives up 5 bases and J gives up 7 bases, and the segment between their germline ends measures 18 bases. CDR1 is given as SGHTA and CDR2 as FQGNSA, both from the germline V gene. Collaborating institutions collected whole blood in K2EDTA tubes following their own protocols. Collaborator samples were shipped for TCRbeta analysis as frozen whole blood, isolated PBMCs, or DNA extracted from either sample type. Turning to this clone: There is no known antigen for this receptor. Qualities for individual bases were not recorded, and no much larger clone is one base off.

The sequence came from a man between 45 and 60 years old with active COVID-19. The sequencing input was peripheral blood. This receptor chain uses TRBV7-2 and TRBJ1-5; TRBD1 could be the D gene, as 5 bases match. The DNA is as follows: TGTGCCAGCAGCCCCCAGGCGGGGCGAGGGCAGCCCCAGCATTTT. Its translation reads: CASSPQAGRGQPQHF. The CDR3, completed at both ends by the reference TRBV7-2 and TRBJ1-5 genes, gives the full variable domain GAGVSQSPSNKVTEKGKDVELRCDPISGHTALYWYRQSLGQGLEFLIYFQGNSAPDKSGLPSDRFSAERTGGSVSTLTIQRTQQEDSAVYLCASSPQAGRGQPQHFGDGTRLSIL.